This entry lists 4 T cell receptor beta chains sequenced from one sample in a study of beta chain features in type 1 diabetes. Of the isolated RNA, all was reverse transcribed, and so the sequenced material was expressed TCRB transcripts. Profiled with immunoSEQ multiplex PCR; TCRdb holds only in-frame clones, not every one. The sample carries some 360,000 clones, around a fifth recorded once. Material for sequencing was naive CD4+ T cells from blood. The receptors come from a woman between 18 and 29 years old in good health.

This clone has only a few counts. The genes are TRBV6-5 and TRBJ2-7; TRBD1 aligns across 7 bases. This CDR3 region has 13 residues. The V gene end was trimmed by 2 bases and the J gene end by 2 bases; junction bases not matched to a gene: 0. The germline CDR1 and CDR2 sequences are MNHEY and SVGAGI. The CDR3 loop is CASSYDRAYEQYF. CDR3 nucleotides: TGTGCCAGCAGTTACGACAGGGCCTACGAGCAGTACTTC.

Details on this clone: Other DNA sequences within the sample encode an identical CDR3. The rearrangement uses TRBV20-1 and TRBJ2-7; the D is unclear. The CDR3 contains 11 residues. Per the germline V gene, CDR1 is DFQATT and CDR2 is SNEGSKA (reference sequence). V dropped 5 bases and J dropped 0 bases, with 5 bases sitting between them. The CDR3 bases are TGCAGTGCTCGGAGCTCCTACGAGCAGTACTTC. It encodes CSARSSYEQYF.

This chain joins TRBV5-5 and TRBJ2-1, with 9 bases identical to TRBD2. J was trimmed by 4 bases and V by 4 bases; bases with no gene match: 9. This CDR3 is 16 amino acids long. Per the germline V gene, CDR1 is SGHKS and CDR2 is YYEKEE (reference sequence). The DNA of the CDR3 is TGTGCCAGCAGCCCGCAGGGACTAGCTATATACAATGAGCAGTTCTTC. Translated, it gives CASSPQGLAIYNEQFF.

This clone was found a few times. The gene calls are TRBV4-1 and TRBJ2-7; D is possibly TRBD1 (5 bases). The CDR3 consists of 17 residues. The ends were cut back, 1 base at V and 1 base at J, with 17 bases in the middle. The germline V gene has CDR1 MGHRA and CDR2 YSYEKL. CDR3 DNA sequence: TGCGCCAGCAGCCAAGCACCCTTTGACAGTGAGTCCTACGAGCAGTACTTC. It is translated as CASSQAPFDSESYEQYF.